The rows below give T cell receptor beta chains drawn from one sample of a study of T-cell memory formation after mild COVID-19. TCRdb fed the 5' RACE reads into MiXCR, producing one record per CDR3 protein. The sample yields roughly 150,000 distinct CDR3 sequences, 13% seen once. Sequencing was carried out using PBMCs or a T cell subset sorted from them (not recorded which). These receptors were collected from a young man who had mild COVID-19 (a few samples of this study predate the infection). Cell type and time point are not known. The CDR3 runs from the conserved cysteine through the conserved F or W. Each record gives: J gene, V gene, CDR3 protein.

j_gene: TRBJ1-5; v_gene: TRBV12-3/TRBV12-4; CDR3aa: CASSLGVTGQPQHF
j_gene: TRBJ1-3; v_gene: TRBV7-2; CDR3aa: CASSTSKGNTIYF
j_gene: TRBJ1-2; v_gene: TRBV6-5; CDR3aa: CASSYDARGRDGYTF
j_gene: TRBJ2-3; v_gene: TRBV7-2; CDR3aa: CASSFRLADTDTQYF
j_gene: TRBJ1-1; v_gene: TRBV5-1; CDR3aa: CASSLAGQFNTEAFF
j_gene: TRBJ2-7; v_gene: TRBV2; CDR3aa: CASSDEGFEQYF
j_gene: TRBJ1-2; v_gene: TRBV25-1; CDR3aa: CASSEYGFGGNYGYTF
j_gene: TRBJ2-7; v_gene: TRBV10-3; CDR3aa: CAISIQGPGEQYF
j_gene: TRBJ1-5; v_gene: TRBV4-2; CDR3aa: CASSQDVGPAEPQHF
j_gene: TRBJ2-3; v_gene: TRBV5-1; CDR3aa: CASSLLWRTDTQYF
j_gene: TRBJ1-1; v_gene: TRBV19; CDR3aa: CASSPHSGITEAFF
j_gene: TRBJ1-3; v_gene: TRBV7-2; CDR3aa: CASSLRPAGGNTIYF
j_gene: TRBJ2-3; v_gene: TRBV7-2; CDR3aa: CASSLGASGGRNTQYF
j_gene: TRBJ1-1; v_gene: TRBV6-5; CDR3aa: CASSSRRGVKAFF
j_gene: TRBJ2-2; v_gene: TRBV5-6; CDR3aa: CASSLRTGPSTGELFF
j_gene: TRBJ1-1; v_gene: TRBV3-1; CDR3aa: CASSQEWAMNTEAFF
j_gene: TRBJ2-2; v_gene: TRBV7-9; CDR3aa: CASSLLGTGELFF
j_gene: TRBJ2-3; v_gene: TRBV25-1; CDR3aa: CASRLRGAGDTQYF
j_gene: TRBJ1-1; v_gene: TRBV6-5; CDR3aa: CASSYGKNTEAFF
j_gene: TRBJ2-1; v_gene: TRBV5-5; CDR3aa: CASSLSAGLVNEQFF
j_gene: TRBJ2-5; v_gene: TRBV10-3; CDR3aa: CAISGWGGDETQYF
j_gene: TRBJ1-4; v_gene: TRBV27; CDR3aa: CASSERKDRSNEKLFF
j_gene: TRBJ2-1; v_gene: TRBV11-2; CDR3aa: CASSRRRDGGLYNEQFF
j_gene: TRBJ1-4; v_gene: TRBV20-1; CDR3aa: CSARVLASEGKLFF
j_gene: TRBJ1-5; v_gene: TRBV12-3/TRBV12-4; CDR3aa: CASRGQGARHF
j_gene: TRBJ2-7; v_gene: TRBV10-3; CDR3aa: CATGPWDLTYEQYF
j_gene: TRBJ2-5; v_gene: TRBV21-1; CDR3aa: CASSNRRRGRETQYF
j_gene: TRBJ1-1; v_gene: TRBV3-1; CDR3aa: CASSHSSNEAFF